A single sample is the source of the 20 T cell receptor beta chains below, sequenced in a study of blood T cell repertoires in COVID-19. Here immunoSEQ multiplex PCR was the method, and the copy in TCRdb shows in-frame clones only, minus some. In the table there are some 260,000 clones, about 88% of which are singletons. Sequencing input: peripheral blood. Source of these receptors: a woman in her forties who had recovered from COVID-19.

This chain connects TRBV11-2 to TRBJ1-1, with 11 bases identical to TRBD1. There are 15 residues in the CDR3. Trimming at V came to 4 bases and at J to 4 bases, leaving 5 bases not matched to a gene. The germline V gene has CDR1 SGHAT and CDR2 FQNNGV. CDR3 DNA sequence: TGTGCCAGCAGCTCACCGGGACAGGGGGGCACTGAAGCTTTCTTT. Translated: CASSSPGQGGTEAFF.

Only one count was recorded for this clone. The chain links TRBV3-1 (or the pseudogene TRBV3-2) to TRBJ1-2; D gene unclear. The CDR3 loop spans 14 amino acids. The V gene's germline CDR1 is LGHDT and CDR2 YNNKEL (reference sequence). The V and J ends lost 1 base and 4 bases respectively, with 10 bases between them. CDR3 DNA sequence: TGTGCCAGCAGCCAAGGGGTCAGCGTCTATGGCTACACCTTC. It yields the protein CASSQGVSVYGYTF.

The rearrangement uses TRBV12-3 or TRBV12-4 and TRBJ2-1; D not certain. V lost 3 bases, J lost 7 bases, and 7 bases lay in between. This CDR3 comprises 12 residues. The CDR3 DNA is TGTGCCAGCAGTTTCGAGGCAAATGAGCAGTTCTTC. Residues: CASSFEANEQFF.

The CDR3 DNA is TGTGCCAGCAGGAAAACAGGGATGGAGACCCAGTACTTC. This translates into CASRKTGMETQYF. The chain employs TRBV6-5 and TRBJ2-5; D might be TRBD1 (6 bases). The germline V gene has CDR1 MNHEY and CDR2 SVGAGI. Trimming cost V 6 bases and J 5 bases, with 13 bases left between them. The length of the CDR3 is 13 residues.

The chain is built from TRBV30 and TRBJ1-5, with TRBD1 identical over 9 bases. After removal of 1 base from V and 6 bases from J, the junction contained 16 bases not matched to a gene. The CDR3 is made up of 18 amino acids. From germline, CDR1 is GTSNPN and CDR2 SVGIG (reference sequence). CDR3 sequence: CAWSARYTPRDRVQPQHF. The CDR3 DNA sequence: TGTGCCTGGAGTGCCCGGTACACCCCAAGGGACAGGGTTCAGCCCCAGCATTTT.

This clone has a handful of counts. The chain links TRBV19 to TRBJ1-5, with unresolved D. V lost 3 bases and J lost 0, with 9 bases in between. The germline V gene has CDR1 LNHDA and CDR2 SQIVND (reference sequence). The CDR3 is made up of 15 amino acids. As DNA, the CDR3 is TGTGCCAGTAGTATGAACGTACTTAGCAATCAGCCCCAGCATTTT. This sequence encodes CASSMNVLSNQPQHF.

The V gene is TRBV27, the J gene TRBJ1-4, with D maybe TRBD1 (5 bases). CDR1 and CDR2 (germline): MNHEY, SMNVEV (reference sequence). The CDR3 has 14 amino acids. The V end lost 5 bases, the J end lost 4 bases, and 11 bases lay between the germline ends. DNA of the CDR3: TGTGCCAGCAGTCCGCCGGGGGGTAATGAAAAACTGTTTTTT. It encodes CASSPPGGNEKLFF.

This rearrangement joins TRBV19 to TRBJ1-5, with 8 bases that match TRBD1. The CDR3 length is 16 residues. V dropped 6 bases and J dropped 2; count of bases not matched to a gene: 9. Germline assignment: CDR1 LNHDA and CDR2 SQIVND (reference sequence). CDR3 bases: TGTGCCAGTAGGCCCCAGGGGGCGCCCGGCAATCAGCCCCAGCATTTT. Its translation is CASRPQGAPGNQPQHF.

This chain joins TRBV13 and TRBJ2-3, with D possibly matching TRBD2 (7 bases). In germline, CDR1 is PRHDT, CDR2 FYEKMQ (reference sequence). The CDR3 runs 16 residues. Trimming took 6 bases from V and 4 from J, leaving 20 bases between them. The CDR3 nucleotides are TGTGCCAGCAGTTGGAACAGGGTGAGCGGGGCAGATACGCAGTATTTT. Its translation: CASSWNRVSGADTQYF.

The chain uses TRBV9 and TRBJ2-3, with D possibly TRBD1 on 6 matching bases. From germline, CDR1 is SGDLS and CDR2 YYNGEE. V shed 4 bases and J shed 2 bases, with 11 bases lying between them. CDR3 length: 14 amino acids. This CDR3 is CASSPRTVTDTQYF. The CDR3 DNA sequence: TGTGCCAGCAGCCCCCGGACAGTCACAGATACGCAGTATTTT.

J is TRBJ2-3 and V is TRBV2; 8 bases match TRBD2. V shed 6 bases and J 4 bases; nucleotides not matched to a gene: 9. This CDR3 is 15 amino acids long. The germline V gene has CDR1 SNHLY and CDR2 FYNNEI. The CDR3 protein is CASRSKSGSADTQYF. The CDR3 region has the DNA TGTGCCAGCAGATCAAAAAGCGGGAGCGCAGATACGCAGTATTTT. Using reference TRBV2 and TRBJ2-3 for the parts outside the CDR3, the full variable domain is EPEVTQTPSHQVTQMGQEVILRCVPISNHLYFYWYRQILGQKVEFLVSFYNNEISEKSEIFDDQFSVERPDGSNFTLKIRSTKLEDSAMYFCASRSKSGSADTQYFGPGTRLTVL.

The table lists this clone with a few counts. The V gene is TRBV2, the J gene TRBJ1-5; D gene ambiguous. This CDR3 is 16 amino acids long. Trimming left V 0 bases short and J 3 bases short, with 12 bases between. Germline V CDR1 and CDR2: SNHLY, FYNNEI. DNA of the CDR3: TGTGCCAGCAGTGAAGCGGCCAGGAAATACAATCAGCCCCAGCATTTT. This sequence encodes CASSEAARKYNQPQHF.

The chain carries TRBV5-1 and TRBJ2-7; TRBD1 might be the D (6 bases). The CDR3 runs 15 residues. Trimming cost V 10 bases and J 1 base, with 21 bases left between them. Germline V CDR1 and CDR2: SGHRS, YFSETQ. CDR3 DNA: TGCGCCTCCAGCGGAGGCAGGGGCGCGTCCTACGAGCAGTACTTC. Protein product: CASSGGRGASYEQYF.

The genes are TRBV6-5 and TRBJ2-7, with 10 bases matching TRBD2. The CDR3 is 15 residues long. With 5 bases clipped from V and 5 bases from J, the junction kept 9 bases outside the gene matches. Germline loops: CDR1 MNHEY, CDR2 SVGAGI. CDR3 in amino acids: CASSRNLAGVHEQYF. In nucleotides, the CDR3 is TGTGCCAGCAGTCGAAACCTAGCGGGAGTTCACGAGCAGTACTTC.

The CDR3 bases are TGTGCCAGCAGTTACGGCCGAAGGAGTGAAAAACTGTTTTTT. Its translation is CASSYGRRSEKLFF. This chain joins TRBV6-5 and TRBJ1-4; D is uncertain. Germline V gene sequence: CDR1 MNHEY, CDR2 SVGAGI. V lost 2 bases and J 7 bases, leaving 11 bases between the germline ends. CDR3 length: 14 amino acids.

For this clone: Other DNA sequences from this sample encode an identical CDR3 as well. This chain links TRBV18 with TRBJ2-1; D unclear. V lost 3 bases and J 6 bases, leaving 6 bases between the germline ends. The CDR3 has 12 residues. Germline CDR1 is KGHSH and CDR2 is LQKENI. The CDR3 DNA reads as TGTGCCAGCTCACCCAGCGCCAATGAGCAGTTCTTC. Encoded protein: CASSPSANEQFF.

In DNA form, the CDR3 reads TGTGCCAGCAGCCGAACGGGGACAACTAATGAAAAACTGTTTTTT. This sequence encodes CASSRTGTTNEKLFF. The rearrangement links TRBV7-9 to TRBJ1-4, with D uncertain. The CDR3 covers 15 residues. Trimming stripped 5 bases from V and 0 bases from J, with 10 bases between. Germline CDR1 is SEHNR and CDR2 is FQNEAQ (reference sequence).

This chain joins TRBV19 and TRBJ1-2, with D perhaps matching TRBD1 (6 bases). The germline V and J ends were trimmed by 2 bases and 3 bases, with 10 bases remaining between them. Germline assignment: CDR1 LNHDA and CDR2 SQIVND (reference sequence). The CDR3 has 14 residues. The CDR3, as DNA: TGTGCCAGTAGTATATACCCAGGGGACTATGGCTACACCTTC. Amino acids: CASSIYPGDYGYTF.

This chain connects TRBV2 to TRBJ2-3; 7 positions match TRBD2. J was trimmed by 2 bases and V by 7 bases; bases with no gene match: 3. The CDR3 is 13 amino acids. Germline CDR1 SNHLY, CDR2 FYNNEI. The CDR3 here is CASKERDTDTQYF. In DNA, the CDR3 is TGTGCCAGCAAGGAGCGGGACACAGATACGCAGTATTTT.

The chain uses TRBV18 and TRBJ2-1; 7 nucleotides align to TRBD2. CDR3 length: 16 residues. Germline V gene lookup returns CDR1 KGHSH and CDR2 LQKENI. The V and J ends lost 3 bases and 4 bases, in that order; junction bases with no gene match: 9. DNA of the CDR3: TGTGCCAGCTCACCTTCCGGGACTATCAGATACAATGAGCAGTTCTTC. Translation gives CASSPSGTIRYNEQFF.